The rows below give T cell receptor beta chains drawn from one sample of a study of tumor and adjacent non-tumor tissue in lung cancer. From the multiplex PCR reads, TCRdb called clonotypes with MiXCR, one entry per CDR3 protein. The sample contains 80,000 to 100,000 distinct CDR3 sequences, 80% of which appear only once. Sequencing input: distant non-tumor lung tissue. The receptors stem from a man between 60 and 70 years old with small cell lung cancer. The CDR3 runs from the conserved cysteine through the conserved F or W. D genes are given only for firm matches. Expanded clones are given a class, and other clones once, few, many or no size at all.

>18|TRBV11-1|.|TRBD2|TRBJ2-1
CASSSESRTSGMGNEQFF
TGTGCCAGCAGCTCAGAATCGAGGACTAGCGGAATGGGTAATGAGCAGTTCTTC
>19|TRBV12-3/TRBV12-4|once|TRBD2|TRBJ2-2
CASSPRAAGGSLNSGELFF
TGTGCCAGTAGTCCCCGGGCAGCGGGAGGGTCCTTGAACTCCGGGGAGCTGTTTTTT
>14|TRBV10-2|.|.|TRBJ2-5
CASSESARGLPQYF
TGCGCCAGCAGTGAGTCTGCTAGGGGCCTGCCCCAGTACTTT
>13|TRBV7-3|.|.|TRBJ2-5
CASGQGVGETQYF
TGTGCCAGCGGTCAGGGTGTGGGCGAGACCCAGTACTTC
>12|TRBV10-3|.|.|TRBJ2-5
CVISATEETQYF
TGTGTCATCAGTGCGACGGAAGAGACCCAGTACTTC
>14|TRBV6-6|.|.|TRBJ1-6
CTSSRQSKGSPLYF
TGTACCAGCAGTAGACAGAGTAAAGGGTCACCCCTCTACTTT
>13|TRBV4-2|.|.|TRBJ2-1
CASSQDGYSEQFF
TGTGCCAGTAGCCAAGATGGATACAGTGAGCAGTTCTTC
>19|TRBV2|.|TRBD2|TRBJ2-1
CARSESGTSGSRVDNEQFF
TGTGCCAGGAGTGAAAGCGGGACTAGCGGGAGTAGGGTAGACAATGAGCAGTTCTTC
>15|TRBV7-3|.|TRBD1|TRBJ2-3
CASSLRQGMSYMQYF
TGTGCCAGCAGCTTACGACAGGGGATGTCATATATGCAGTATTTT
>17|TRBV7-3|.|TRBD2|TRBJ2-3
CASSLIGLAGVTDTLYF
TGTGCCAGCAGCTTAATAGGACTAGCGGGAGTCACAGATACGCTGTATTTT
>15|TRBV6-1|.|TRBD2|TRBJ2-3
CSTSEVGTSDATQYF
TGTTCCACCAGTGAGGTCGGGACTAGCGATGCTACGCAGTATTTT
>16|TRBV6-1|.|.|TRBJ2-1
CASSEAVGGFPRGQFF
TGTGCCAGCAGTGAAGCTGTAGGCGGATTCCCCCGTGGCCAGTTCTTC
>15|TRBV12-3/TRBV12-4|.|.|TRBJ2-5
CASWRRGRHQETQYF
TGTGCCAGCTGGAGGCGTGGGAGGCACCAAGAGACCCAGTACTTC
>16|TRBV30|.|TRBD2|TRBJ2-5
CARSPGRLAGGETQYF
TGTGCCCGGTCCCCAGGAAGACTGGCGGGAGGAGAGACCCAGTACTTC
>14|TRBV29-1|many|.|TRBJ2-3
CSVENGIALDTQYF
TGCAGCGTTGAAAACGGGATTGCCCTAGATACGCAGTATTTT
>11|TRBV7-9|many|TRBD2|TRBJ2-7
CASEGLGEQYF
TGTGCCAGCGAGGGACTAGGGGAGCAGTACTTC
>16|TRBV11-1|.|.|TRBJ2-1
CASSRTGGSSYNVQFF
TGTGCCAGCAGCCGCACCGGCGGGTCGAGCTACAATGTGCAGTTCTTC
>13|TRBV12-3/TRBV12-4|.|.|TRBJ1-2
CAGGAGREAGYTF
TGTGCCGGCGGGGCTGGCAGGGAGGCGGGCTACACCTTC
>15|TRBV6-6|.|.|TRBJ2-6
CASSVVLSGANVPTF
TGTGCCAGCAGTGTGGTTCTATCTGGGGCCAACGTCCCGACTTTC
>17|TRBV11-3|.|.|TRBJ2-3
CDSREVRGGTPSHTQYF
TGTGACAGTAGAGAGGTTCGTGGTGGGACCCCGAGTCATACGCAGTATTTT
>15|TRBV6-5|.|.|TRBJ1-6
CASCYSSNGGSPLHF
TGTGCCAGCTGTTACTCTTCTAATGGGGGATCACCCCTCCACTTT
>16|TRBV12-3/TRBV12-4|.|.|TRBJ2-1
CASSLVSRYGGNEQFF
TGTGCCAGCAGTTTAGTAAGCCGCTATGGGGGGAATGAGCAGTTCTTC
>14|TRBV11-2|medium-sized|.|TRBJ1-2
CASSLESGHYGYTF
TGTGCCAGCAGCTTGGAGTCCGGTCACTATGGCTACACCTTC
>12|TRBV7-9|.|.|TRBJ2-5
CASSLEGETHHF
TGTGCCAGCAGCTTAGAGGGTGAGACCCATCACTTC
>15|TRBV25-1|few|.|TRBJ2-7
CASGNGGGTHYEQYF
TGTGCCAGCGGCAACGGTGGAGGGACTCACTACGAGCAGTACTTC
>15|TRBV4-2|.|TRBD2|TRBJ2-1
CASSRLGLGADEQFF
TGTGCCAGCAGCCGCCTGGGACTAGGGGCGGATGAGCAGTTCTTC
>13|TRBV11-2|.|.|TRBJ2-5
CAGSLEAGGTQYF
TGTGCCGGCAGCTTAGAAGCCGGAGGGACCCAGTACTTC
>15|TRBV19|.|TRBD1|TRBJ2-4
CASNDRVAAKNIQYF
TGTGCCAGTAATGACAGGGTGGCTGCCAAAAACATTCAGTACTTC
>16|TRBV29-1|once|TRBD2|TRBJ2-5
CGVEEGSLAGVRTQYF
TGCGGCGTTGAAGAAGGATCACTAGCGGGAGTCAGGACCCAGTACTTC
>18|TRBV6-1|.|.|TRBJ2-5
CANTNSNPGPREVETQYF
TGTGCCAACACCAACTCGAACCCGGGACCCCGAGAGGTGGAGACCCAGTACTTC
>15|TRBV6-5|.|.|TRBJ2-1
CASRYSGGMGNEKFF
TGTGCCAGCCGTTACTCTGGGGGAATGGGTAATGAGAAGTTCTTC
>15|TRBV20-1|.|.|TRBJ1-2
CSARPTGINDYGYTF
TGCAGTGCTAGGCCCACAGGGATCAACGACTATGGCTACACCTTC